The next 18 T cell receptor beta chains were all read from a single sample in a study of T cells in Graves' hyperthyroidism and ophthalmopathy (dated by TCRdb to about 2019). The library relied on multiplex PCR. The sequencer listed for this sample is Illumina HiSeq 2000. The TCR beta CDR3 regions were amplified from RNA transcripts. The first round of RT-PCR for the TCR CDR3 was performed with the HTBI primer set and the Qiagen OneStep RT-PCR kit. The public reads were reanalyzed by TCRdb: fastp trimming at Q25, MiXCR alignment, in-frame beta chains only. Rows are combined by CDR3 protein, so each entry shows the most common genes and DNA. The sample has 500,000 to 550,000 distinct CDR3 sequences on record, 20% of them singletons. About half of the sample is in the top ten clones. The sequencing input was blood. Receptors originate from a man between 35 and 55 years old with Graves' ophthalmopathy.

In its sample, this clonotype was seen once. This sequence joins TRBV19 and TRBJ1-1; no definite D call. Trimming removed 5 bases at V and 3 bases at J, with 13 bases between. CDR3 length equals 14 residues. From germline, CDR1 is LNHDA and CDR2 SQIVND (reference sequence). The CDR3 bases are TGTGCCAGTAGTGCTGGGAATATCGACACTGAAGCTTTCTTT. As protein: CASSAGNIDTEAFF.

There are many counts of this clonotype. The chain employs TRBV2 and TRBJ2-7; D may be TRBD1 (6 bases). The CDR3 runs to 14 residues. Germline CDR1 and CDR2: SNHLY and FYNNEI. V was shortened by 6 bases and J by 3 bases, with 15 bases between the two germline ends. CDR3 sequence: CASSPDSQGYEQYF. CDR3 nucleotide sequence: TGTGCCAGCAGCCCGGACAGCCAAGGCTACGAGCAGTACTTC.

V gene TRBV7-9 combines with J gene TRBJ2-1; TRBD2 aligns across 7 bases. The CDR3 spans 16 residues. In germline, CDR1 is SEHNR, CDR2 FQNEAQ (reference sequence). J gave up 0 bases and V 6 bases, and 8 bases lay outside the gene matches. The chain's CDR3 is CASSPERGSSYNEQFF. The CDR3 region has the DNA TGTGCCAGCAGTCCCGAGCGGGGTAGCTCCTACAATGAGCAGTTCTTC.

This clonotype was seen at least ten times. V gene TRBV12-3 or TRBV12-4 combines with J gene TRBJ1-6; TRBD1 aligns across 7 bases. The CDR3 spans 17 residues. The trim removed 7 bases at V and 10 bases at J, leaving 19 bases unmatched. The CDR3 nucleotides read TGTGCCAGCACAACTTACGGAGGGGGCCGAACGAGATCACCCCTCCACTTT. This sequence encodes CASTTYGGGRTRSPLHF.

This clonotype was found a few times. In DNA, the CDR3 is TGCGCCAGCAGCTCTGCTAGCGGGTGGGCCAAAAACATTCAGTACTTC. This translates into CASSSASGWAKNIQYF. The chain combines TRBV5-1 with TRBJ2-4; 8 positions agree with TRBD2. Trimming cost V 3 bases and J 1 base; bases outside gene matches: 6. There are 16 residues in the CDR3. CDR1 and CDR2 from the germline V gene are SGHRS and YFSETQ.

The chain combines TRBV29-1 with TRBJ2-1, with D perhaps being TRBD1 or TRBD2 (5 bases each). The CDR3 runs to 15 residues. Per the germline V gene, CDR1 is SQVTM and CDR2 is ANQGSEA. The ends were cut back, 1 base at V and 5 bases at J, with 15 bases in the middle. In nucleotides, the CDR3 is TGCAGCGTTGAAGGATGGGTCGGGACCCACAATGAGCAGTTCTTC. Its translation: CSVEGWVGTHNEQFF.

The chain links TRBV6-1 to TRBJ2-5; 13 nucleotides match TRBD2. Germline V CDR1 and CDR2: MNHNS, SASEGT. The V segment lost 7 bases and the J segment 0 bases; nucleotides outside the gene matches: 2. The CDR3 totals 15 residues. CDR3 sequence (DNA): TGTGCCAGCAAGGGACTAGCGGGGTACCAAGAGACCCAGTACTTC. Translation: CASKGLAGYQETQYF.

The gene calls are TRBV20-1 and TRBJ2-7; 8 nucleotides line up with TRBD2. Germline CDR1 and CDR2: DFQATT and SNEGSKA (reference sequence). Germline trimming cut 3 bases from V and 3 bases from J; bases unmatched to any gene: 7. The CDR3 is 14 residues long. CDR3 sequence: CSARAGSGGYEQYF. In DNA, the CDR3 is TGCAGTGCTAGGGCGGGGAGCGGGGGCTACGAGCAGTACTTC.

This clonotype was picked up a small number of times. The chain joins TRBV12-3 or TRBV12-4 to TRBJ2-2; 9 positions match TRBD1. This CDR3 is 15 amino acids long. V shed 5 bases and J 7 bases; nucleotides not matched to a gene: 8. DNA for the CDR3: TGTGCCAGCAGTCCGGGACAGGGAGGCGGCGGGGAGCTGTTTTTT. Translated: CASSPGQGGGGELFF.

The chain is built from TRBV7-3 and TRBJ2-3; no clear D. V lost 1 base and J 0 bases, leaving 11 bases between the germline ends. Germline V gene data show CDR1 as SGHTA and CDR2 as FQGTGA. The CDR3 covers 16 residues. The DNA of the CDR3 is TGTGCCAGCAGCTTAAGGGCGCAGGCTAGCACAGATACGCAGTATTTT. It translates to CASSLRAQASTDTQYF.

J is TRBJ2-1 and V is TRBV28, with a possible D match to TRBD2 (6 bases). This CDR3 contains 13 residues. Germline lookup yields CDR1 MDHEN and CDR2 SYDVKM. V dropped 7 bases and J dropped 3 bases, with 10 bases sitting between them. Here the CDR3 DNA reads TGTGCCAGCATGGTGGGGGGCTACAATGAGCAGTTCTTC. It is translated as CASMVGGYNEQFF.

The chain recombines TRBV5-1 with TRBJ2-7; D is uncertain. CDR1 is SGHRS, CDR2 YFSETQ, per germline. The ends were cut back, 5 bases at V and 6 bases at J, with 12 bases in the middle. This CDR3 spans 12 amino acids. The CDR3 DNA is TGCGCCAGCAGAAATGAAGGAGTCGAGCAGTACTTC. The encoded protein is CASRNEGVEQYF.

At least ten counts were recorded for this clonotype. CDR3 coding DNA: TGCGCCAGCAGCTTGGCCACGGGAACCGTAGATACGCAGTATTTT. Encoded protein: CASSLATGTVDTQYF. The chain employs TRBV5-1 and TRBJ2-3; D may be TRBD2 (5 bases). V lost 0 bases, J lost 5 bases, and 13 bases lay in between. Germline-derived CDR1 and CDR2 are SGHRS and YFSETQ. The CDR3 sequence is 15 residues long.

The table lists this clonotype with a few counts. The chain is built from TRBV5-1 and TRBJ2-7; D tentatively reads TRBD1 or TRBD2 (5 bases each). The CDR3 runs 13 residues. Trimming cost V 2 bases and J 6 bases, with 12 bases left between them. The germline V gene has CDR1 SGHRS and CDR2 YFSETQ. In nucleotides, the CDR3 is TGCGCCAGCAGCTTTGGGACCCAAAGCGAGCAGTACTTC. This gives the protein CASSFGTQSEQYF.

The gene calls are TRBV6-5 and TRBJ2-7, with 8 bases identical to TRBD1. This CDR3 region has 15 residues. The ends lost 4 bases at V and 1 base at J; junction bases unmatched: 6. Germline V gene sequence: CDR1 MNHEY, CDR2 SVGAGI. The CDR3 DNA follows: TGTGCCAGCAGTTCGGAACAGGGGGGATCCTACGAGCAGTACTTC. As protein: CASSSEQGGSYEQYF.

The V gene is TRBV20-1, the J gene TRBJ1-5; D gene unclear. The CDR3 extends over 13 amino acids. Germline CDR1 DFQATT, CDR2 SNEGSKA (reference sequence). V lost 3 bases to trimming and J lost 7 bases, with 13 bases between them. CDR3 bases: TGCAGTGCTAGTAGAGCAGAGGACCAGCCCCAGCATTTT. Translated, it gives CSASRAEDQPQHF.

Ten or more counts support this clonotype. This chain links TRBV10-3 with TRBJ2-7; the D gene could be TRBD1 or TRBD2 (6 bases each). This CDR3 comprises 13 residues. The V gene lost 10 bases and the J gene lost 5 bases, with 18 bases spanning the gap. Germline V gene data show CDR1 as ENHRY and CDR2 as SYGVKD. This CDR3 reads CATRGGTSNEQYF. The CDR3 DNA reads TGTGCCACCAGGGGCGGGACCTCTAACGAGCAGTACTTC.

This clonotype showed up just once. J is TRBJ1-3 and V is TRBV19; D unclear. CDR1 is LNHDA, CDR2 SQIVND, per germline (reference sequence). The CDR3 has 16 amino acids. V was clipped by 1 base and J by 0 bases, with 10 bases between them. DNA for the CDR3: TGTGCCAGTAGTATAGGCTCCGGACGCTCTGGAAACACCATATATTTT. Its translation is CASSIGSGRSGNTIYF.